A selection of T cell receptor beta chains follows, all from one sample in a study of OX40 agonist ivuxolimab in advanced cancers. TCRdb's table, derived via immunoSEQ multiplex PCR, lists solely in-frame clones and lacks some. This sample has around 29,000 clones, with 86% found just once. This specimen was CD4+ or CD8+ T cells sorted from blood, taken in a trial of the OX40 agonist ivuxolimab. These receptors were taken from an adult with an advanced solid tumor such as melanoma, head and neck, liver or kidney cancer. Both conserved end residues are part of each CDR3. Size is omitted from some rows. Given values are once, few, many or a class for expanded clones.

v_call: TRBV27; j_call: TRBJ2-7; clone_size: .; cdr3_length: 14; cdr3_aa: CASSLKGAHNEQYF
v_call: TRBV6-5; j_call: TRBJ1-2; clone_size: .; cdr3_length: 14; cdr3_aa: CASSYGQEYYGYTF
v_call: TRBV19; j_call: TRBJ2-7; clone_size: once; cdr3_length: 14; cdr3_aa: CASSFSGGSYEQYF
v_call: TRBV21-1; j_call: TRBJ2-2; clone_size: .; cdr3_length: 15; cdr3_aa: CASGKTSSSAGELFF
v_call: TRBV7-9; j_call: TRBJ2-5; clone_size: .; cdr3_length: 14; cdr3_aa: CASSSRTGEETQYF
v_call: TRBV28; j_call: TRBJ2-2; clone_size: .; cdr3_length: 15; cdr3_aa: CASSFRGTRAGELFF
v_call: TRBV6-1; j_call: TRBJ2-7; clone_size: .; cdr3_length: 13; cdr3_aa: CASSEPRGDEQYF
v_call: TRBV5-1; j_call: TRBJ1-3; clone_size: .; cdr3_length: 13; cdr3_aa: CASSSDMGNTIYF
v_call: TRBV11-3; j_call: TRBJ2-7; clone_size: .; cdr3_length: 15; cdr3_aa: CASSYGQGFPYEQYF
v_call: TRBV28; j_call: TRBJ2-3; clone_size: .; cdr3_length: 13; cdr3_aa: CASSLSRGDTQYF
v_call: TRBV13; j_call: TRBJ2-3; clone_size: .; cdr3_length: 17; cdr3_aa: CASSLGLAGGRSDTQYF
v_call: TRBV21-1; j_call: TRBJ1-4; clone_size: once; cdr3_length: 17; cdr3_aa: CASRQLFRVRTNEKLFF
v_call: TRBV4-1; j_call: TRBJ1-2; clone_size: .; cdr3_length: 15; cdr3_aa: CASSQVGQNNYGYTF
v_call: TRBV4-1; j_call: TRBJ2-5; clone_size: .; cdr3_length: 16; cdr3_aa: CASSLRQGTPQETQYF
v_call: TRBV19; j_call: TRBJ1-6; clone_size: .; cdr3_length: 14; cdr3_aa: CASSISAALSPLHF
v_call: TRBV5-6; j_call: TRBJ1-2; clone_size: .; cdr3_length: 16; cdr3_aa: CASSGWGTGGQYGYTF
v_call: TRBV4-2; j_call: TRBJ2-3; clone_size: .; cdr3_length: 18; cdr3_aa: CASSQRTSGGRSTDTQYF
v_call: TRBV27; j_call: TRBJ1-1; clone_size: .; cdr3_length: 15; cdr3_aa: CASGKLGQAAAEAFF
v_call: TRBV6-6; j_call: TRBJ2-3; clone_size: .; cdr3_length: 16; cdr3_aa: CASSQQPGQLTDTQYF
v_call: TRBV20-1; j_call: TRBJ2-2; clone_size: .; cdr3_length: 11; cdr3_aa: CSAQNTGELFF
v_call: TRBV5-6; j_call: TRBJ2-1; clone_size: .; cdr3_length: 16; cdr3_aa: CASSLGLAGIFNEQFF
v_call: TRBV7-9; j_call: TRBJ2-1; clone_size: .; cdr3_length: 12; cdr3_aa: CASSPTGNEQFF
v_call: TRBV6-5; j_call: TRBJ1-5; clone_size: few; cdr3_length: 15; cdr3_aa: CASSQDLRANQPQHF
v_call: TRBV5-1; j_call: TRBJ2-3; clone_size: once; cdr3_length: 15; cdr3_aa: CASSLEGSGPDTQYF
v_call: TRBV18; j_call: TRBJ2-7; clone_size: .; cdr3_length: 13; cdr3_aa: CASSVGVSYEQYF
v_call: TRBV7-8; j_call: TRBJ2-1; clone_size: .; cdr3_length: 17; cdr3_aa: CASSFPLAGGLGNEQFF